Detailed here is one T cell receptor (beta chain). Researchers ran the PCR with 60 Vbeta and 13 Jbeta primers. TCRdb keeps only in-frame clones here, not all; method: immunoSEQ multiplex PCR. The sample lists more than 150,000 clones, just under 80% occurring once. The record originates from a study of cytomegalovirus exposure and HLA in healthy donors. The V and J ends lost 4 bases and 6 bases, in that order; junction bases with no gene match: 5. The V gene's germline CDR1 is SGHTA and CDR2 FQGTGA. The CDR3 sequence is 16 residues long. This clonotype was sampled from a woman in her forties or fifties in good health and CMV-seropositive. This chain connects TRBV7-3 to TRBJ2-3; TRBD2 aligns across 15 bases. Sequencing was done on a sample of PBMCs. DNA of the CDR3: TGTGCCAGCAGCTGGGGACTAGCGGGAGGAATGGATACGCAGTATTTT. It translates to CASSWGLAGGMDTQYF. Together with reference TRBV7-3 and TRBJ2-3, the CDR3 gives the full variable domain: GAGVSQTPSNKVTEKGKYVELRCDPISGHTALYWYRQSLGQGPEFLIYFQGTGAADDSGLPNDRFFAVRPEGSVSTLKIQRTERGDSAVYLCASSWGLAGGMDTQYFGPGTRLTVL.